This T cell receptor beta chain was found in a study of control samples from healthy donors and cancer patients. Some clones are missing from TCRdb's copy, which holds only in-frame ones; the method was immunoSEQ multiplex PCR. The table lists approximately 76,000 clones, about 79% of them singletons. The table lists this clone with a few counts. Per germline, CDR1 SGHRS and CDR2 YFSETQ. The CDR3 contains 15 residues. The ends lost 5 bases at V and 5 bases at J; junction bases unmatched: 10. The chain joins TRBV5-1 to TRBJ2-5; TRBD1 agrees at 9 bases. The sequencing input was PBMCs. This clonotype was obtained from a man between 60 and 75 years old with head and neck cancer. The CDR3: CASSPPTGGLETQYF. The DNA of the CDR3 is TGCGCCAGCAGTCCGCCTACAGGGGGCCTGGAGACCCAGTACTTC.